These 13 T cell receptor beta chains share one sample of origin, sequenced in a study of blood T cell repertoires in COVID-19. Sequencing was performed with immunoSEQ multiplex PCR; in TCRdb, only in-frame clones are kept and a portion is missing. In the table there are about 67,000 clones, approximately 87% of which are singletons. The sample was peripheral blood. The receptor set was obtained from a man aged 50 to 59 with active COVID-19.

The V gene is TRBV28, the J gene TRBJ1-2; TRBD1 matches 11 bases. The CDR3 consists of 14 residues. Germline-derived CDR1 and CDR2 are MDHEN and SYDVKM. The ends lost 6 bases at V and 8 bases at J; junction bases unmatched: 8. This CDR3 reads CASSPGTGGNGYTF. The CDR3 region has the DNA TGTGCCAGCAGCCCCGGGACAGGGGGAAACGGCTACACCTTC.

The rearrangement links TRBV28 to TRBJ1-1; the D is unclear. The CDR3 spans 11 residues. Germline V lookup: CDR1 MDHEN, CDR2 SYDVKM. The germline V and J ends were trimmed by 6 bases and 11 bases, with 13 bases remaining between them. The CDR3 nucleotides read TGTGCCAGCAGCTCTGGGCGGGTGGCTTTCTTT. This sequence encodes CASSSGRVAFF.

The chain is built from TRBV20-1 and TRBJ2-1; D may be TRBD2 (5 bases). The CDR3 covers 11 residues. The V gene's germline CDR1 is DFQATT and CDR2 SNEGSKA (reference sequence). The V and J ends lost 3 bases and 6 bases respectively, with 6 bases between them. CDR3 nucleotide sequence: TGCAGTGCTAGGGGGAGCAATGAGCAGTTCTTC. Amino acid sequence: CSARGSNEQFF.

The chain is built from TRBV7-3 and TRBJ2-1, with unresolved D. The V end lost 5 bases, the J end lost 7 bases, and 12 bases lay between the germline ends. The CDR3 runs to 13 residues. Germline-derived CDR1 and CDR2 are SGHTA and FQGTGA. The CDR3 nucleotides are TGTGCCAGCAGCCCTTCTTCCGGGAATGAGCAGTTCTTC. It encodes CASSPSSGNEQFF. Supplemented by reference TRBV7-3 and TRBJ2-1, the full variable domain reads GAGVSQTPSNKVTEKGKYVELRCDPISGHTALYWYRQSLGQGPEFLIYFQGTGAADDSGLPNDRFFAVRPEGSVSTLKIQRTERGDSAVYLCASSPSSGNEQFFGPGTRLTVL.

This clone was counted once. This chain links TRBV19 with TRBJ1-5; 8 bases are shared with TRBD1. This CDR3 region has 12 residues. Germline lookup yields CDR1 LNHDA and CDR2 SQIVND (reference sequence). Trimming cost V 0 bases and J 14 bases; bases outside gene matches: 3. The CDR3 loop reads CASSIDRGQEHF. As DNA, the CDR3 is TGTGCCAGTAGTATAGATCGGGGACAGGAGCATTTT.

This rearrangement joins TRBV6-2 or TRBV6-3 to TRBJ1-1, with D uncertain. The CDR3 is 14 amino acids. V was trimmed by 2 bases and J by 5 bases, leaving 12 bases between them. CDR1 is MNHEY and CDR2 is SVGEGT in the germline V gene. The CDR3 sequence is CASSYAGGRTEAFF. The DNA of the CDR3 is TGTGCCAGCAGTTACGCAGGCGGGCGGACTGAAGCTTTCTTT.

The chain couples TRBV4-3 to TRBJ1-1; 8 bases agree with TRBD1. The trim removed 4 bases at V and 4 bases at J, leaving 5 bases unmatched. Germline V lookup: CDR1 LGHNA, CDR2 YSLEER. The CDR3 covers 14 residues. As DNA, the CDR3 is TGCGCCAGCAGCCTCACAGGGGGTACCACTGAAGCTTTCTTT. Protein: CASSLTGGTTEAFF.

This chain connects TRBV27 to TRBJ2-1; tentatively, D is TRBD2 (5 bases). Looked up from germline, CDR1 is MNHEY and CDR2 is SMNVEV (reference sequence). The V end lost 6 bases, the J end lost 0 bases, and 12 bases lay between the germline ends. CDR3 length equals 15 residues. The CDR3 here is CASSRDGSSYNEQFF. The CDR3 coding sequence is TGTGCCAGCAGCCGGGATGGTAGCTCCTACAATGAGCAGTTCTTC.

The V gene is TRBV2, the J gene TRBJ1-3, with 8 nucleotides matching TRBD1. CDR1 and CDR2 (germline): SNHLY, FYNNEI. J gave up 2 bases and V 4 bases, and 7 bases lay outside the gene matches. This CDR3 has 16 residues. The CDR3 DNA sequence: TGTGCCAGCAGTGGTAGGACAGGGAGTCCTGGAAACACCATATATTTT. Its translation: CASSGRTGSPGNTIYF. Looking up the rest from reference TRBV2 and TRBJ1-3 gives the full variable domain: EPEVTQTPSHQVTQMGQEVILRCVPISNHLYFYWYRQILGQKVEFLVSFYNNEISEKSEIFDDQFSVERPDGSNFTLKIRSTKLEDSAMYFCASSGRTGSPGNTIYFGEGSWLTVV.

This clone has a single count. J is TRBJ1-1 and V is TRBV27, with D hard to call. Trimming shortened V by 8 bases and J by 1 base, and 17 bases separated the two germline ends. The CDR3 contains 15 residues. Per germline, CDR1 MNHEY and CDR2 SMNVEV (reference sequence). CDR3 DNA: TGTGCCAGCTCAGTTAAACCCGGGTGGAACACTGAAGCTTTCTTT. Amino acids: CASSVKPGWNTEAFF.

V and J are TRBV29-1 and TRBJ2-5; possible D gene TRBD1, 6 bases. This CDR3 has 13 residues. V lost 6 bases to trimming and J lost 4 bases, with 15 bases between them. The V gene's germline CDR1 is SQVTM and CDR2 ANQGSEA. The CDR3: CSVQGLRIETQYF. The CDR3 DNA is TGCAGCGTACAGGGTCTAAGGATAGAGACCCAGTACTTC.

The gene calls are TRBV19 and TRBJ1-5; D gene ambiguous. This CDR3 comprises 12 residues. Germline V CDR1 and CDR2: LNHDA, SQIVND (reference sequence). V dropped 4 bases and J dropped 8 bases, with 9 bases sitting between them. The chain's CDR3 is CASSNFREPQHF. Here the CDR3 DNA reads TGTGCCAGTAGTAACTTTCGGGAGCCCCAGCATTTT.

This chain links TRBV11-2 with TRBJ2-7; 7 nucleotides agree with TRBD1. CDR1 SGHAT and CDR2 FQNNGV come from the germline V gene. Trimming at V came to 5 bases and at J to 4 bases, leaving 14 bases not matched to a gene. The CDR3 sequence is 16 residues long. The CDR3 loop is CASSLRGGRAGYEQYF. CDR3 nucleotide sequence: TGTGCCAGCAGCCTGAGAGGGGGCAGGGCTGGGTACGAGCAGTACTTC. Drawing the rest from reference TRBV11-2 and TRBJ2-7, the complete variable domain is EAGVAQSPRYKIIEKRQSVAFWCNPISGHATLYWYQQILGQGPKLLIQFQNNGVVDDSQLPKDRFSAERLKGVDSTLKIQPAKLEDSAVYLCASSLRGGRAGYEQYFGPGTRLTVT.